This TCR beta chain was retrieved from a study of Ad26.COV2.S vaccination and SARS-CoV-2 variants. Treatment described: some 19 received Ad26.COV2.S at low or high dose, single or two shots; about 5 received placebo; per-sample allocation not given. Specimens were obtained on day 63 following the first vaccine or placebo injection. Repertoires were generated with immunoSEQ multiplex PCR, while TCRdb's copy carries only in-frame clones and drops some. This table holds over 350,000 clones, 80% to 90% found once. V lost 5 bases and J lost 7; bases outside the gene matches: 3. CDR1 is SEHNR and CDR2 is FQNEAQ in the germline V gene (reference sequence). The CDR3 has 13 amino acids.

V gene TRBV7-9 combines with J gene TRBJ2-1; 9 bases are a match to TRBD2. Sequences were derived from peripheral blood, sampled in a trial of Ad26.COV2.S vaccine versus placebo. The TCR sequence derives from a person between 18 and 65 years old who received the Ad26.COV2.S COVID-19 vaccine or a placebo. The CDR3 loop is CASSLSGGNEQFF. CDR3 in DNA: TGTGCCAGCAGCCTGAGCGGGGGGAATGAGCAGTTCTTC.